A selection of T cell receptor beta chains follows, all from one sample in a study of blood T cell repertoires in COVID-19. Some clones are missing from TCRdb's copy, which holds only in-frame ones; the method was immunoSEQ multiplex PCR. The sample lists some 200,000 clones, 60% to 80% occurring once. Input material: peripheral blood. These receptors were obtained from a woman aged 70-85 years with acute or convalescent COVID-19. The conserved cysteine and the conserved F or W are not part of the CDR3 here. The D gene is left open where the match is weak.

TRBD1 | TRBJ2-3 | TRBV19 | ASSGRDRYTDTQY
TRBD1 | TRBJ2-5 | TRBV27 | ASRSGGIETQY
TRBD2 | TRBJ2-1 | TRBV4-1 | ASSHNTPGLAGADEQF
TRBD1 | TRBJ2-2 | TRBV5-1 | ASSLDSRTGRTGELF
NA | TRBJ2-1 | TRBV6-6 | ASTPPDGRPGNEQF
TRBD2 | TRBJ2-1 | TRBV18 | ASSPLAGVYNEQF
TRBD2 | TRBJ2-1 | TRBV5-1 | ASSLRASGGAYNEQF
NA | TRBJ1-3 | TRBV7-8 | ASSLLTKTASGNTIY
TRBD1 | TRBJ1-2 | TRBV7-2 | ASSRTGNNYGYT
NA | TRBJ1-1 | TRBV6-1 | ASSEPGRGRFMNTEAF
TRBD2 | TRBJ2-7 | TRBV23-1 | ASSLASGRNSYEQY
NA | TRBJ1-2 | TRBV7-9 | ASSSTGVMGYGYT
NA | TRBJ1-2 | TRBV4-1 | ASSQDGEVYKANYGYT
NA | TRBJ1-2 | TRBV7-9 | ASSLGPGNYGYT
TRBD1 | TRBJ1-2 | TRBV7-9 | ASSLIGQGAYYGYT
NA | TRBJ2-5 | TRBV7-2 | ASSHGGGTAVETQY
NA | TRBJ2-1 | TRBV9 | ASSAESQQF
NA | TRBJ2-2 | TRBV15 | ATSRDVVRYRRSDTGELF
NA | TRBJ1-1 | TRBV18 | ASSPNLQVFNTEAF
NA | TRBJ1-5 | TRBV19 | ASREQIHQPQH
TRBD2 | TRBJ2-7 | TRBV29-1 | SAYSGVYEQY
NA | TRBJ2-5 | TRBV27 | ASSFRGVETQY
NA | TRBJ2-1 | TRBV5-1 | ASNLGPGVPNEQF
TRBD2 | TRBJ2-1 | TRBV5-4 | ASSLGLREAYNEQF
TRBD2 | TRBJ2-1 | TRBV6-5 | ASSYWTSGSGEQF
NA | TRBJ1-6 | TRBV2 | ASSVGEAQSSPLH
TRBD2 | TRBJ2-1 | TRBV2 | ASTRTSSNEQF
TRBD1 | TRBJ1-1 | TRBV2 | ASKLTGVGTEAF
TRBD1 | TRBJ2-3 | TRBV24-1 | ATSPPGGRTDTQY
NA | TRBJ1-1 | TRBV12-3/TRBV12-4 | ATHQGLNTEAF
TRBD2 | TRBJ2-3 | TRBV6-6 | ASKPAGTSTDTQY
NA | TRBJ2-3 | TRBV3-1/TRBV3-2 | ASSQVRGTQY
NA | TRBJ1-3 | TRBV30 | AWRQWTAQSSGNTIY
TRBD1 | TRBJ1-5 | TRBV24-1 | ATSDAGTVGEPQH
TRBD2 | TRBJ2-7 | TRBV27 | ARYPSRQRERIGYEQY
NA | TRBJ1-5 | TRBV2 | ASSESLGVNQPQH
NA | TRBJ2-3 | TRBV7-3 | ASSLGQLSTDTQY
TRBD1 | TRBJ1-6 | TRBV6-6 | ASSRDRENSPLH
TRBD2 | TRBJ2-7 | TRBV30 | AWTDGLGRYEQY
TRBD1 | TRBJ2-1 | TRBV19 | ASSILHRGSYNEQF
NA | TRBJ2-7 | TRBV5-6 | ASSPSEPYEQY
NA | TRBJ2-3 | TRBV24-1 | ATSVQGIDTQY
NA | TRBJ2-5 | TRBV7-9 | ASSLPGSETQY
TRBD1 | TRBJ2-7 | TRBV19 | ASSAHRDRGHEQY
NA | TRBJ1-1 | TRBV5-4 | ASSFTLQGKTEAF
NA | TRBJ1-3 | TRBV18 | ASSPVQGSGNTIY
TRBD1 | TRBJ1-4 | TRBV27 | ASSPRTGNEKLF
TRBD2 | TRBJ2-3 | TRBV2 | ASSVGGGGTDTQY
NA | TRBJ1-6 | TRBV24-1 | ATSDLGRDSTPSSYNSPLH
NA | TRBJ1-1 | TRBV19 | ASNPARNTEAF
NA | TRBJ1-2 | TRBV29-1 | SAGTSYGYT
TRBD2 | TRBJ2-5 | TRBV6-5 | ASSSGRVAQETQY
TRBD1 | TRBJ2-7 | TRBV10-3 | AISESIDRGYEQY
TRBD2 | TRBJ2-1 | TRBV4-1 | ASSKGLATNYNEQF
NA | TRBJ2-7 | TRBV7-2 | ASSQADDYEQY
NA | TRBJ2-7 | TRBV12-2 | ASRQFRGSGISAY
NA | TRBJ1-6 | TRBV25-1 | ASSEFNGGQSPLH
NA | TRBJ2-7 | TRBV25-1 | ASSAPYRVKTYEQY
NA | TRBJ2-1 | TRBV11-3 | ASSPLRGGNEQF